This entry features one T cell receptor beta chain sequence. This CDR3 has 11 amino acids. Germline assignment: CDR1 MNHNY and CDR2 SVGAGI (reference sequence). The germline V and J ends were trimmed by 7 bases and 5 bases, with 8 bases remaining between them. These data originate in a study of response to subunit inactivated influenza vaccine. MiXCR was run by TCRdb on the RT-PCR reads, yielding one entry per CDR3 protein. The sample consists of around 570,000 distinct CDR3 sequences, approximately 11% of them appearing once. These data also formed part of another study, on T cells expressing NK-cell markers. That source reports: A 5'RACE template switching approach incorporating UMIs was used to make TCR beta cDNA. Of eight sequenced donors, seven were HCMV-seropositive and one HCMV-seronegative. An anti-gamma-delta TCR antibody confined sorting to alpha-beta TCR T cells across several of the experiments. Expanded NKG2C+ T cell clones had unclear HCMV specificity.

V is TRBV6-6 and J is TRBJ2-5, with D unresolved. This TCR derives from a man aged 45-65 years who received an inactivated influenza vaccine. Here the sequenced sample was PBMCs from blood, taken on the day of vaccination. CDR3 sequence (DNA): TGTGCCAGCATATCCGACGAGACCCAGTACTTC. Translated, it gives CASISDETQYF.